This T cell receptor (beta chain) came from a study of T-cell reconstitution after alpha-beta-depleted transplantation in children. Molecular barcoding with unique molecular identifiers was used for the TCRbeta library. In TCRdb, the PCR reads were re-called with MiXCR into one record per CDR3 protein. The sample shows about 470,000 distinct CDR3 sequences, about 45% of them seen only once. Study conclusions and caveats: Where alpha-beta T cells came from about two months after transplant was reportedly several hundred expanded graft clones.

The V and J ends lost 3 bases and 2 bases respectively, with 8 bases between them. Germline CDR1 reads DFQATT; CDR2 reads SNEGSKA (reference sequence). The CDR3 extends over 12 amino acids. This clonotype was observed a few times. As yet, its antigen is unknown. The chain employs TRBV20-1 and TRBJ2-7; no clear D gene. This material consisted of PBMCs, taken before TCRalphabeta/CD19-depleted stem cell transplant. The clonotype originates from a girl aged 2-15 years with aplastic anemia, due to receive a stem cell transplant. The CDR3 DNA is TGCAGTGCTAGGTACGGAACCTACGAGCAGTACTTC. Translating it yields CSARYGTYEQYF.